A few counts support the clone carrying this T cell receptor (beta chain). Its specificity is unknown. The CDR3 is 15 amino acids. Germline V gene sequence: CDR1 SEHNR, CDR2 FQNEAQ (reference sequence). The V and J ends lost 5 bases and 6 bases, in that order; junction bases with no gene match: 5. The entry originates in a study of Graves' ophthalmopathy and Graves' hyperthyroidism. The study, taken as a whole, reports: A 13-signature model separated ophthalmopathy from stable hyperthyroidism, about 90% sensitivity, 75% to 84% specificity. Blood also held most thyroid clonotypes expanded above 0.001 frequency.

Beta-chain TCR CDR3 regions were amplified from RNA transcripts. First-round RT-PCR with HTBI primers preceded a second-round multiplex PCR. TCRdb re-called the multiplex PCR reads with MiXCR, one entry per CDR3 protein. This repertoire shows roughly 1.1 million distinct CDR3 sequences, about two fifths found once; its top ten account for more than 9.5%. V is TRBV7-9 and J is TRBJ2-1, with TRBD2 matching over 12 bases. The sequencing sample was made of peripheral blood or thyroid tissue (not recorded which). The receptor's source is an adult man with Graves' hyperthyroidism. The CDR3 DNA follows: TGTGCCAGCAGCCCGACTAGCGGGAGACTCAATGAGCAGTTCTTC. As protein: CASSPTSGRLNEQFF.